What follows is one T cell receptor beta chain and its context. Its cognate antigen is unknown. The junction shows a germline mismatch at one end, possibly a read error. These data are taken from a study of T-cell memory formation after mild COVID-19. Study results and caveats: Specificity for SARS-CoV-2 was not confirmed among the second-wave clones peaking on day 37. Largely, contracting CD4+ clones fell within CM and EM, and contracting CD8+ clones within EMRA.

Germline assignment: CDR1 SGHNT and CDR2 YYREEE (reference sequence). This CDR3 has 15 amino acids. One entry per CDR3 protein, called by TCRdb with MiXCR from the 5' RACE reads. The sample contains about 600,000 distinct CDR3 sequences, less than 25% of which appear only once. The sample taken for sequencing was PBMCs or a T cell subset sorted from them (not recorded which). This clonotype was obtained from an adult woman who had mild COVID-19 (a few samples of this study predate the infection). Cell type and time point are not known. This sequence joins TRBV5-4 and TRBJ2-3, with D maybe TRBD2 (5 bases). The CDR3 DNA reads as TGTGCCAGCAGCTTGGCCGGCGCTAGCACAGATACGCCGTATTTT. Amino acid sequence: CASSLAGASTDTPYF.